Following are 2 T cell receptor beta chains from one sample sequenced in a study of blood T cell repertoires in COVID-19. Assay: immunoSEQ multiplex PCR; the TCRdb copy retains only in-frame clones and omits some. The sample contains over 120,000 clones, 80% to 90% of which appear only once. The specimen was peripheral blood. The receptors shown here come from a man between 60 and 70 years old with active or convalescent COVID-19.

CDR3 protein: CASSVRLTEAFF. The CDR3 coding sequence is TGTGCCAGCAGCGTAAGACTGACCGAAGCTTTCTTT. This chain joins TRBV7-2 and TRBJ1-1; no reliable D call. The CDR3 is 12 amino acids. V was pared by 5 bases and J by 8 bases, with 12 bases between. Per germline, CDR1 SGHTA and CDR2 FQGNSA.

The chain couples TRBV19 to TRBJ2-1; 14 bases map to TRBD2. V shed 3 bases, J shed 9 bases, and the junction held 4 bases outside the gene matches. CDR1 LNHDA and CDR2 SQIVND come from the germline V gene (reference sequence). This CDR3 comprises 15 residues. Here the CDR3 reads CASSIGTSGGSEQFF. The CDR3 region has the DNA TGTGCCAGTAGTATCGGGACTAGCGGGGGTTCTGAGCAGTTCTTC.